This T cell receptor beta chain was recovered during a study of T cells after somatic rescue of genetic block. The V and J ends lost 6 bases and 3 bases respectively, with 12 bases between them. CDR3 length equals 14 residues. Germline CDR1 and CDR2: MNHEY and SMNVEV (reference sequence). The method was immunoSEQ multiplex PCR; TCRdb's version includes in-frame clones alone and lacks a portion of them. The data show under 150,000 clones, 90% to 95% seen once. The TCR was taken from a woman aged 18-30 years. Specimen: peripheral blood mononuclear cells (PBMCs). The chain combines TRBV27 with TRBJ1-3; D uncertain. The CDR3 sequence is CASRPMGSGNTIYF. CDR3 sequence (DNA): TGTGCCAGCAGGCCAATGGGGAGTGGAAACACCATATATTTT.